This T cell receptor (beta chain) was retrieved from a study of cytomegalovirus exposure and HLA in healthy donors. General study results and limits: The classifier reportedly diagnosed cytomegalovirus status with high sensitivity and specificity.

The CDR3 extends over 15 amino acids. Germline V gene lookup returns CDR1 GTSNPN and CDR2 SVGIG (reference sequence). V was pared by 1 base and J by 0 bases, with 10 bases between. The donors were members of the validation cohort, which comprised about 130 subjects and was separate from the first cohort of 670 or so subjects. The repertoire was sequenced with immunoSEQ multiplex PCR; TCRdb's copy has only in-frame clones and lacks some. The data show under 200,000 clones, with approximately 96% seen just once and 0.89% held by the top ten. To note about this clone: The antigen is unknown.

The gene calls are TRBV30 and TRBJ1-3; D may be TRBD1 (6 bases). The source of this sequence is a woman between 18 and 29 years old in good health and CMV-seronegative. Source material: PBMCs. The CDR3, as DNA: TGTGCCTGGAGTGCGGGACAATTCTCTGGAAACACCATATATTTT. Its protein is CAWSAGQFSGNTIYF.